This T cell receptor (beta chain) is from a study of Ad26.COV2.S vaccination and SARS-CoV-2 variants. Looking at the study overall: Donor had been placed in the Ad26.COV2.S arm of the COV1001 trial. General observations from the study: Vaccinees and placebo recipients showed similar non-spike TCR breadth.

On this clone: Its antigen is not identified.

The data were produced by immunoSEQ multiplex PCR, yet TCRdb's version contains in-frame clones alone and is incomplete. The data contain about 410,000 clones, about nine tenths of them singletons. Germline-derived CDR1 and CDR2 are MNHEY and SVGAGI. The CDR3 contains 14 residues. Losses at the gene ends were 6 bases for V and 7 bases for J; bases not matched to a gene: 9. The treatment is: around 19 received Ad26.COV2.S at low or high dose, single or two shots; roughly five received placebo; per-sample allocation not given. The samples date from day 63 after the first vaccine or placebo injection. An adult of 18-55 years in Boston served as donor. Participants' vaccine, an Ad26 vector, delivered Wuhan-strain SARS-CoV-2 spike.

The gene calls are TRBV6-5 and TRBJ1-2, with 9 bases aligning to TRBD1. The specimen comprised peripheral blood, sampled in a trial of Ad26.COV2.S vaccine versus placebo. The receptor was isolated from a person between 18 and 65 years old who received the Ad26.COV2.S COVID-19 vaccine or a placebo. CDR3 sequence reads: CASRQGQGISGYTF. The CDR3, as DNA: TGTGCCAGCAGGCAGGGACAGGGAATCTCTGGCTACACCTTC.